This T cell receptor (beta chain) was profiled in a study of blood T cell repertoires in COVID-19. Libraries were prepared by immunoSEQ multiplex PCR; TCRdb keeps only in-frame clonotypes and omits some of them. Among 200,000 to 250,000 clones, over 75% were seen once, and the ten largest hold roughly 1.9%. V shed 0 bases and J 2 bases; nucleotides not matched to a gene: 5. From germline, CDR1 is SGDLS and CDR2 YYNGEE. This CDR3 comprises 17 residues. Sequenced material: peripheral blood. The clonotype was recovered from a man aged 25-45 years who had recovered from COVID-19. The chain carries TRBV9 and TRBJ2-2; 9 bases map to TRBD2. This CDR3 reads CASSVGLAGTNTGELFF. The CDR3 DNA reads as TGTGCCAGCAGCGTAGGCCTAGCGGGGACCAACACCGGGGAGCTGTTTTTT.